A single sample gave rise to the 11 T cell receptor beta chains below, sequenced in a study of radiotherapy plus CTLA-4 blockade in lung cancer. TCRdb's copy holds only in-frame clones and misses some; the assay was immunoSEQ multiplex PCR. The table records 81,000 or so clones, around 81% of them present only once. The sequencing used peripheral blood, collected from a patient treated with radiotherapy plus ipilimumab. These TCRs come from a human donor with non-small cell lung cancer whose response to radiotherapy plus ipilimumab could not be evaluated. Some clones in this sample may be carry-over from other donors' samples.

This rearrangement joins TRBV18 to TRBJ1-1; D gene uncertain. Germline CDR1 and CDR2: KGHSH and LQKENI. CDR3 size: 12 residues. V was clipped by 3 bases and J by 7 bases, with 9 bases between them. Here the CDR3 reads CASSPVAGEAFF. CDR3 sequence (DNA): TGTGCCAGCTCACCCGTAGCGGGTGAAGCTTTCTTT.

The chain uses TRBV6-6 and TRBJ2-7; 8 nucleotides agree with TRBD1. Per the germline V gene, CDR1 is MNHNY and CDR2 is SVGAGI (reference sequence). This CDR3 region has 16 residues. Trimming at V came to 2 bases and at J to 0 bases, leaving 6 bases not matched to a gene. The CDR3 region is CASSYLTGAISYEQYF. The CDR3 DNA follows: TGTGCCAGCAGTTACCTGACAGGGGCCATCTCCTACGAGCAGTACTTC.

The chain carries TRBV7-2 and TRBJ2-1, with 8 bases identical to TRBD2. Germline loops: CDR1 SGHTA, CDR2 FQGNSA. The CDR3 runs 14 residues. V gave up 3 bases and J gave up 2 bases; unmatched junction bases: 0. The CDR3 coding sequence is TGTGCCAGCAGCTTCGGGGGGGCCTACAATGAGCAGTTCTTC. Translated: CASSFGGAYNEQFF.

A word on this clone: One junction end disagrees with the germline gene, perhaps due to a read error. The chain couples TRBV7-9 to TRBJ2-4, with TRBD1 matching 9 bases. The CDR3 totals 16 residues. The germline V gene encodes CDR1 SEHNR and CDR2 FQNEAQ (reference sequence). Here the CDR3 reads CTSSSSGTGNKNIQYF. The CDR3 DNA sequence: TGTACCAGCAGTTCTTCCGGGACAGGGAATAAAAACATTCAGTACTTC.

CDR3 sequence: CASSEGTGGREAFF. CDR3 nucleotides: TGTGCCAGCTCAGAAGGGACAGGGGGACGCGAAGCTTTCTTT. V is TRBV18 and J is TRBJ1-1; TRBD1 matches at 11 bases. The CDR3 sequence is 14 residues long. J gave up 8 bases and V 5 bases, and 7 bases lay outside the gene matches. The germline CDR1 and CDR2 sequences are KGHSH and LQKENI.

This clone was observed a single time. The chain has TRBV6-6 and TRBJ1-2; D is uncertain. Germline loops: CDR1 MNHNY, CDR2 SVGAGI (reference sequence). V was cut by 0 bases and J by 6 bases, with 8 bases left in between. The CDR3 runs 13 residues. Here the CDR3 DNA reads TGTGCCAGCAGTTACTCGAGACTCGATGGCTACACCTTC. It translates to CASSYSRLDGYTF.

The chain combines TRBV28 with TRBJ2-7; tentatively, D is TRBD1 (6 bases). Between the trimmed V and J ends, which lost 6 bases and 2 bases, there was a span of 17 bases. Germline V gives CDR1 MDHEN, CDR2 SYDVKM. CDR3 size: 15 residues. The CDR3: CASRGFQGSPYEQYF. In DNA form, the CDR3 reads TGTGCCAGCAGGGGGTTTCAGGGGTCCCCCTACGAGCAGTACTTC.

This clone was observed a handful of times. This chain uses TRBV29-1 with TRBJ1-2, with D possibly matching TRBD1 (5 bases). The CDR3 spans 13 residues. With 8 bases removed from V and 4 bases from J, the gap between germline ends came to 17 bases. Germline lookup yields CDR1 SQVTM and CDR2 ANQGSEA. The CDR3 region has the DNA TGCAGCTTTATCTCCAGGGTGAGCTATGGCTACACCTTC. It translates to CSFISRVSYGYTF.

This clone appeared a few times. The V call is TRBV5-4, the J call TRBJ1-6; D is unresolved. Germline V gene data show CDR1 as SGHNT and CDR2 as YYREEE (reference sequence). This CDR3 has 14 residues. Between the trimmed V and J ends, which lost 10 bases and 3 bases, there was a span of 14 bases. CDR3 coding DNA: TGTGCCCGCTCCGAGGGATTCTATAATTCACCCCTCCACTTT. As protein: CARSEGFYNSPLHF.

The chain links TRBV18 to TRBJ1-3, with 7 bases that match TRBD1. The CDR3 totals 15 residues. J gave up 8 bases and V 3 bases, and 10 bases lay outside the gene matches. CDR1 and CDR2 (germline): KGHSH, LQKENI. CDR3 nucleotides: TGTGCCAGCTCACCCTTACAGGGGAGTGAGGACACCATATATTTT. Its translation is CASSPLQGSEDTIYF.

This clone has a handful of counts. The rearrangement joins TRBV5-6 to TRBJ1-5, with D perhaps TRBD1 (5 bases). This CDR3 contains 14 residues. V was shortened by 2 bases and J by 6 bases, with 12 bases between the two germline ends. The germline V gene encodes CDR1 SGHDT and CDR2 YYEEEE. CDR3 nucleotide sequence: TGTGCCAGCAGCTTCGGGACTGGGGGTCAGCCCCAGCATTTT. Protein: CASSFGTGGQPQHF.